The clone carrying this T cell receptor beta chain was picked up many times. Its antigen is still unknown. Samples came from axillary lymph nodes draining the breast cancer. This sample is part of a study of breast tumors, draining lymph nodes, adjacent tissues. CDR1 and CDR2 (germline): LNHDA, SQIVND (reference sequence). V was clipped by 5 bases and J by 6 bases, with 10 bases between them. The CDR3 runs to 13 residues. TCRdb independently ran MiXCR on the multiplex PCR reads; one entry per CDR3 protein. The top ten clones hold more than 0.95% of a sample with 250,000 or so distinct CDR3 sequences, under 35% of them seen once. General observations from the study: Luminal-like breast cancer showed significantly greater tumor-nontumor repertoire similarity than basal-like breast cancer did.

This sequence joins TRBV19 and TRBJ2-2, with D possibly TRBD1 on 6 matching bases. The sample taken for sequencing was axillary lymph node tissue. This clonotype was sampled from a female donor with breast cancer. Some clones in this sample may be carry-over from other donors' samples. The CDR3 loop reads CASSPGVAGELFF. DNA of the CDR3: TGTGCCAGTAGTCCAGGGGTAGCCGGGGAGCTGTTTTTT.